The T cell receptor (beta chain) described here comes from a study of T cells in Graves' hyperthyroidism and ophthalmopathy. Template material for amplifying TCR beta CDR3 regions consisted of RNA transcripts. Primed by the HTBI set, a first-round RT-PCR was run on the TCR CDR3. MiXCR was run by TCRdb on the multiplex PCR reads, yielding one entry per CDR3 protein. Altogether some 50,000 distinct CDR3 sequences are present, around 48% being singletons, with the ten largest covering about 9%. CDR3 length: 15 amino acids. Germline V gene data show CDR1 as LNHDA and CDR2 as SQIVND (reference sequence). The PBMCs were sourced from fresh peripheral blood (less than 11 ml). Notes on this clonotype: The junction and the germline gene differ at one end; a read error may be behind it.

The V gene is TRBV19, the J gene TRBJ2-7; D is unclear. Sequencing input: blood. The TCR sequence derives from a woman in her forties or fifties with Graves' ophthalmopathy. As DNA, the CDR3 is TGCGCCAGTAGTACCGGGCCGCCTCCCTTCTACGAGCAGTACTTC. Residues: CASSTGPPPFYEQYF.